These 26 T cell receptor beta chains share one sample of origin, sequenced in a study of T-cell memory formation after mild COVID-19. In TCRdb, the 5' RACE reads were re-called with MiXCR into one record per CDR3 protein. Of approximately 300,000 distinct CDR3 sequences detected, less than 9.5% appear once; the ten largest clones hold 20% to 25%. Specimen: PBMCs or a T cell subset sorted from them (not recorded which). These receptors were taken from a man aged 18 to 30 who had mild COVID-19 (a few samples of this study predate the infection). Cell type and time point are not known.

This clonotype turned up a few times. Written as DNA, the CDR3 is TGCGCCAGCAGCCAAGGGACAGCGGGTAATGAAAAACTGTTTTTT. Translated, it gives CASSQGTAGNEKLFF. The chain couples TRBV4-3 to TRBJ1-4, with D possibly being TRBD1 (6 bases). Trimming removed 1 base at V and 4 bases at J, with 10 bases between. Per germline, CDR1 LGHNA and CDR2 YSLEER. The CDR3 totals 15 residues.

The chain couples TRBV19 to TRBJ2-1; 9 bases line up with TRBD1. There are 14 residues in the CDR3. CDR1 is LNHDA and CDR2 is SQIVND in the germline V gene (reference sequence). The V gene end was trimmed by 7 bases and the J gene end by 0 bases; junction bases not matched to a gene: 1. The CDR3 coding sequence is TGTGCCAGTAAGGGACAGGGCTCCTACAATGAGCAGTTCTTC. This encodes CASKGQGSYNEQFF.

This clonotype was detected a few times. This chain joins TRBV7-2 and TRBJ2-5; no clear D gene. CDR3 length equals 14 residues. Trimming removed 1 base from V and 4 bases from J, with 10 bases in between. CDR1 and CDR2 (germline): SGHTA, FQGNSA. The CDR3 reads CASSLGFTRETQYF. The CDR3 nucleotides are TGTGCCAGCAGCTTAGGATTCACACGAGAGACCCAGTACTTC. Filled out from reference TRBV7-2 and TRBJ2-5, the complete variable domain reads GAGVSQSPSNKVTEKGKDVELRCDPISGHTALYWYRQSLGQGLEFLIYFQGNSAPDKSGLPSDRFSAERTGGSVSTLTIQRTQQEDSAVYLCASSLGFTRETQYFGPGTRLLVL.

This clonotype showed up just a few times. V gene TRBV20-1 combines with J gene TRBJ2-1; 8 bases map to TRBD2. V dropped 3 bases and J dropped 6; count of bases not matched to a gene: 4. Germline lookup yields CDR1 DFQATT and CDR2 SNEGSKA (reference sequence). The CDR3 sequence is 13 residues long. CDR3 coding DNA: TGCAGTGCTAGTTTCGGGGGGGCCAATGAGCAGTTCTTC. It encodes CSASFGGANEQFF.

The CDR3 loop is CASSLAQGNSPLHF. In DNA, the CDR3 is TGTGCCAGCAGCTTAGCACAGGGCAATTCACCCCTCCACTTT. The chain links TRBV11-2 to TRBJ1-6, with D possibly matching TRBD1 (6 bases). CDR3 length: 14 amino acids. V was shortened by 1 base and J by 7 bases, with 8 bases between the two germline ends. Germline-derived CDR1 and CDR2 are SGHAT and FQNNGV.

This clonotype has a count of ten or more. The chain is built from TRBV20-1 and TRBJ2-4; a weak D match, TRBD2 (6 bases). Germline CDR1 DFQATT, CDR2 SNEGSKA (reference sequence). The V end was cut by 5 bases, the J end by 0 bases, with 14 bases between. This CDR3 comprises 15 residues. The CDR3 here is CSAPPGGTAKNIQYF. DNA of the CDR3: TGCAGTGCTCCCCCCGGAGGGACAGCCAAAAACATTCAGTACTTC.

This clonotype was seen only a few times. The gene calls are TRBV5-6 and TRBJ2-7, with D perhaps TRBD1 (5 bases). Germline CDR1 is SGHDT and CDR2 is YYEEEE. Trimming shortened V by 0 bases and J by 7 bases, and 11 bases separated the two germline ends. This CDR3 has 13 amino acids. The CDR3 nucleotides are TGTGCCAGCAGCTTGGGGTGGCAGGGTGAGCAGTACTTC. Translating gives CASSLGWQGEQYF.

This clonotype was counted at least ten times. The chain links TRBV12-3 or TRBV12-4 to TRBJ2-7, with 7 nucleotides matching TRBD2. With 6 bases clipped from V and 6 bases from J, the junction kept 11 bases outside the gene matches. This CDR3 has 14 amino acids. In nucleotides, the CDR3 is TGTGCCAGCAGGCCAAGAGCGGGGTCGTCCGAGCAGTACTTC. It codes for CASRPRAGSSEQYF.

In its sample, this clonotype was seen many times. The CDR3 loop reads CASRDRTTDTQYF. The CDR3 DNA reads TGTGCCTCCCGGGACAGGACCACAGATACGCAGTATTTT. The chain uses TRBV11-2 and TRBJ2-3; 8 bases map to TRBD1. The V segment lost 11 bases and the J segment 2 bases; nucleotides outside the gene matches: 6. CDR3 length: 13 residues. The germline gives CDR1 SGHAT, CDR2 FQNNGV.

V usage is TRBV4-3 and J usage is TRBJ1-6; weak D call: TRBD1 (5 bases). The germline gives CDR1 LGHNA, CDR2 YSLEER. The CDR3 covers 15 residues. The V and J ends lost 0 bases and 3 bases respectively, with 6 bases between them. CDR3 sequence (DNA): TGCGCCAGCAGCCAAGACAGGGTCTATAATTCACCCCTCCACTTT. Its translation: CASSQDRVYNSPLHF.

The chain uses TRBV15 and TRBJ2-7; TRBD2 aligns across 7 bases. The CDR3 is 14 residues long. The germline V gene encodes CDR1 LNHNV and CDR2 YYDKDF (reference sequence). Unmatched junction bases numbered 6, after V lost 0 bases and J lost 7 bases. In DNA form, the CDR3 reads TGTGCCACCAGCAGAGATCGTGGGGGAGGGGAGCAGTACGTC. This translates into CATSRDRGGGEQYV.

In DNA, the CDR3 is TGCGCCAGCAGCGGGCGTGCAGGACTAGCCGCCGGAGATACGCAGTATTTT. This codes for CASSGRAGLAAGDTQYF. J is TRBJ2-3 and V is TRBV5-1; TRBD2 aligns across 8 bases. This CDR3 spans 17 amino acids. V was pared by 4 bases and J by 5 bases, with 15 bases of the junction left unmatched. The germline V gene has CDR1 SGHRS and CDR2 YFSETQ.

The J gene is TRBJ2-7, the V gene TRBV3-1; 9 positions match TRBD2. CDR3 length equals 15 residues. The germline V gene has CDR1 LGHDT and CDR2 YNNKEL (reference sequence). With V trimmed by 1 base and J by 4 bases, 5 bases remained unmatched. As DNA, the CDR3 is TGTGCCAGCAGCCAAGGTAGCGGGGGAGTTTACGAGCAGTACTTC. This encodes CASSQGSGGVYEQYF.

The table lists this clonotype with many counts. This chain uses TRBV7-2 with TRBJ2-2; TRBD2 matches 10 bases. Unmatched junction bases numbered 5, after V lost 7 bases and J lost 6 bases. The CDR3 is 14 residues long. Per germline, CDR1 SGHTA and CDR2 FQGNSA. The CDR3 nucleotides are TGTGCCAGCACCAGCGGGGGGGCTGCCGGGGAGCTGTTTTTT. It yields the protein CASTSGGAAGELFF.

This clonotype occurred a few times. The chain recombines TRBV5-1 with TRBJ2-7; 11 bases match TRBD1. The germline CDR1 and CDR2 sequences are SGHRS and YFSETQ. The V segment lost 3 bases and the J segment 5 bases; nucleotides outside the gene matches: 4. The CDR3 runs to 14 residues. The DNA of the CDR3 is TGCGCCAGCAGCTCCGGGACAGGGGGGCACGAGCAGTACTTC. It specifies CASSSGTGGHEQYF.

This clonotype was recorded a few times. The V and J genes are TRBV9 and TRBJ2-1; D is perhaps TRBD2 (6 bases). This CDR3 region has 14 residues. The V and J ends lost 4 bases and 13 bases respectively, with 21 bases between them. Germline V gene lookup returns CDR1 SGDLS and CDR2 YYNGEE. The CDR3 spells CASSQRPGLSPQFF. The CDR3 nucleotides are TGTGCCAGCAGCCAACGACCGGGACTCTCCCCCCAGTTCTTC.

There are a few counts of this clonotype. The V call is TRBV7-8, the J call TRBJ2-5, with D possibly being TRBD1 (7 bases). The CDR3 has 13 residues. V lost 5 bases and J 5 bases, leaving 12 bases between the germline ends. Germline V gene sequence: CDR1 SGHVS, CDR2 FQNEAQ. Here the CDR3 DNA reads TGTGCCAGCAGCGTGACAGGGAGGGAGACCCAGTACTTC. Encoded protein: CASSVTGRETQYF.

This clonotype has a handful of counts. The chain's CDR3 is CASSGIGNTGELFF. Written as DNA, the CDR3 is TGTGCCAGCAGTGGTATAGGTAACACCGGGGAGCTGTTTTTT. The rearrangement joins TRBV2 to TRBJ2-2; D unresolved. Germline CDR1 and CDR2: SNHLY and FYNNEI. V lost 4 bases and J 2 bases, leaving 8 bases between the germline ends. The CDR3 totals 14 residues.

There are many counts of this clonotype. The CDR3: CASSLLLGGPYNEQFF. In nucleotides, the CDR3 is TGTGCCAGCAGCTTATTGCTAGGGGGTCCCTACAATGAGCAGTTCTTC. The chain combines TRBV7-2 with TRBJ2-1; possible D gene TRBD1, 6 bases. The CDR3 runs to 16 residues. Germline loops: CDR1 SGHTA, CDR2 FQGNSA. Trimming shortened V by 2 bases and J by 2 bases, and 13 bases separated the two germline ends.

This clonotype was seen at least ten times. The V call is TRBV6-6, the J call TRBJ1-1, with 7 bases aligning to TRBD1. This CDR3 region has 12 residues. V was clipped by 5 bases and J by 5 bases; unmatched bases: 2. The germline CDR1 and CDR2 sequences are MNHNY and SVGAGI (reference sequence). For the CDR3, the DNA is TGTGCCAGCAGTCAACAGGGGACTGAAGCTTTCTTT. Its translation: CASSQQGTEAFF.

This clonotype was detected ten times or more. The genes are TRBV5-1 and TRBJ1-1; D is perhaps TRBD1 (6 bases). The germline V and J ends were trimmed by 0 bases and 0 bases, with 12 bases remaining between them. The CDR3 has 16 residues. Germline CDR1 SGHRS, CDR2 YFSETQ. The CDR3: CASSLVFQGMNTEAFF. DNA of the CDR3: TGCGCCAGCAGCTTGGTATTCCAGGGGATGAACACTGAAGCTTTCTTT.

This clonotype has only a few counts. At one of its ends the junction is not consistent with the germline gene, which may arise from a read error. The rearrangement uses TRBV7-9 and TRBJ2-7, with D tentatively TRBD2 (5 bases). Germline V gene data show CDR1 as SEHNR and CDR2 as FQNEAQ (reference sequence). CDR3 size: 14 residues. Here the CDR3 DNA reads TGTGCCAGCAGCGTAGCGTCCGTTTCCTACGAGCAGTACTTC. It translates to CASSVASVSYEQYF.

This clonotype was counted at least ten times. This chain links TRBV6-6 with TRBJ2-7, with 8 nucleotides matching TRBD1. The CDR3 runs 15 residues. CDR1 is MNHNY and CDR2 is SVGAGI in the germline V gene (reference sequence). Trimming cost V 5 bases and J 0 bases; bases outside gene matches: 6. CDR3 protein: CASSPRQGPSYEQYF. The CDR3 nucleotides read TGTGCCAGCAGTCCACGACAGGGGCCCTCCTACGAGCAGTACTTC.

By its share, this clonotype is medium-sized. The V call is TRBV10-2, the J call TRBJ2-7; no definite D call. Trimming pared 6 bases from V and 0 bases from J, leaving 9 bases between. This CDR3 spans 13 amino acids. Germline CDR1 is WSHSY and CDR2 is SAAADI. Written as DNA, the CDR3 is TGCGCCAGCAGGCCTGGGGACTCCTACGAGCAGTACTTC. Translating gives CASRPGDSYEQYF.

The genes are TRBV30 and TRBJ1-1; D gene unclear. CDR3 size: 13 residues. The germline V gene encodes CDR1 GTSNPN and CDR2 SVGIG (reference sequence). The V and J ends lost 8 bases and 7 bases respectively, with 20 bases between them. The CDR3 spells CASQRGNGIEAFF. CDR3 in DNA: TGTGCCAGTCAAAGAGGGAACGGAATTGAAGCTTTCTTT. The full variable domain, rest sourced from reference TRBV30 and TRBJ1-1, is SQTIHQWPATLVQPVGSPLSLECTVEGTSNPNLYWYRQAAGRGLQLLFYSVGIGQISSEVPQNLSASRPQDRQFILSSKKLLLSDSGFYLCASQRGNGIEAFFGQGTRLTVV.

The chain joins TRBV27 to TRBJ2-3; 8 positions agree with TRBD2. V was pared by 10 bases and J by 0 bases, with 15 bases of the junction left unmatched. The V gene's germline CDR1 is MNHEY and CDR2 SMNVEV (reference sequence). This CDR3 has 17 residues. CDR3 loop: CATRGGGPAISTDTQYF. In DNA form, the CDR3 reads TGTGCCACCCGGGGGGGGGGGCCAGCTATAAGCACAGATACGCAGTATTTT.